This passage covers 2 T cell receptor beta chains from one sample sequenced in a study of blood T cell repertoires in COVID-19. Generated by immunoSEQ multiplex PCR, the TCRdb table keeps only in-frame clones and is missing some. The data contain about 490,000 clones, over 75% of them singletons. Source material: peripheral blood. These TCRs come from a human donor in a cohort sampled during active COVID-19.

The gene calls are TRBV7-9 and TRBJ2-5; possible D gene TRBD1, 6 bases. Trimming left V 1 base short and J 4 bases short, with 13 bases between. Germline values: CDR1 SEHNR, CDR2 FQNEAQ (reference sequence). This CDR3 has 15 amino acids. CDR3 loop: CASSLVGRGGETQYF. The CDR3 DNA reads TGTGCCAGCAGCTTAGTAGGCAGGGGTGGAGAGACCCAGTACTTC.

The chain combines TRBV11-3 with TRBJ2-5; 7 nucleotides align to TRBD2. V lost 5 bases to trimming and J lost 7 bases; unmatched junction nucleotides: 10. The CDR3 loop spans 14 amino acids. Germline lookup yields CDR1 SGHNT and CDR2 YENEEA. The CDR3 here is CASSPRDSGGTQYF. CDR3 bases: TGTGCCAGCAGCCCTCGGGACTCGGGGGGGACCCAGTACTTC.